This TCR beta chain appears in the sequencing data of a study of control samples from healthy donors and cancer patients. This clone was counted between two and nine times. The method was immunoSEQ multiplex PCR; TCRdb's version includes in-frame clones alone and lacks a portion of them. The repertoire has around 70,000 clones, 83% of them found once; the top ten carry approximately 14%. This CDR3 is 15 amino acids long. The V segment lost 2 bases and the J segment 3 bases; nucleotides outside the gene matches: 2. Germline-derived CDR1 and CDR2 are SGHNT and YYREEE (reference sequence). The material sequenced was blood. This sequence was found in a man aged 60 to 69 in good health. The chain uses TRBV5-4 and TRBJ1-2; 12 bases align to TRBD1. CDR3 DNA sequence: TGTGCCAGCAGCTTCCGGGACAGGGGGCACTATGGCTACACCTTC. Its translation: CASSFRDRGHYGYTF.